The source of this TCR beta chain is a study of cytomegalovirus exposure and HLA in healthy donors. Study overall: Within the Caucasian-associated ancestry cluster were roughly 82% of the approximately 390 genotyped donors. General study results and limits: Accurate prediction of most subjects' HLA-A and HLA-B alleles from TCR beta sequences was reported.

The PCR ran on 60 Vbeta and 13 Jbeta primers. TCRdb's copy holds only in-frame clones and misses some; the assay was immunoSEQ multiplex PCR. The sample carries roughly 130,000 clones, 84% recorded once. Remarks on this clone: Its antigen is not identified.

The material sequenced was PBMCs. The source is a woman in her late teens or twenties in good health and CMV-seropositive.

The CDR3 region is CASTLGVAGYEQFF. The DNA of the CDR3 is TGTGCCAGCACCCTCGGGGTAGCAGGTTATGAGCAGTTCTTC. The V and J genes are TRBV9 and TRBJ2-1, with D perhaps matching TRBD2 (5 bases). This CDR3 spans 14 amino acids. The germline CDR1 and CDR2 sequences are SGDLS and YYNGEE. Trimming stripped 6 bases from V and 8 bases from J, with 18 bases between.